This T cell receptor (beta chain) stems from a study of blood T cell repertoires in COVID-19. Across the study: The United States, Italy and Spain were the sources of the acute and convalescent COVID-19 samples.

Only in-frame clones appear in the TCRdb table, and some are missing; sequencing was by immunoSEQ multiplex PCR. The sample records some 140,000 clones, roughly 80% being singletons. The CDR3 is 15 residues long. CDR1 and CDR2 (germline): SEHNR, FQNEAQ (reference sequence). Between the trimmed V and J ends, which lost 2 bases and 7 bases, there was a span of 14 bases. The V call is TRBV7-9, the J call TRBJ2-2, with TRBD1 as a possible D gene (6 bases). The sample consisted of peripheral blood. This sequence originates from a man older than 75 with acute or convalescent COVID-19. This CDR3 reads CASSLFGTTGGELFF. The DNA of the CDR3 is TGTGCCAGCAGCTTATTCGGGACAACAGGCGGGGAGCTGTTTTTT.